This TCR beta chain originates from a study of blood T cell repertoires in COVID-19 (dated by TCRdb to the early 2020s). Turning to the overall study: Collaborator samples came from the United States, Italy and Spain and covered acute and convalescent phases of COVID-19. Samples were obtained from the ongoing ImmuneRACE study (first 160 participants) and from 1,254 subjects provided by 6 global collaborators. Subjects who had been exposed to COVID-19, were actively infected with it, or had recovered from it provided the deeply sampled blood TCRbeta repertoires that made up the dataset. The material from the prospective study consisted of cDNA or gDNA derived from T cells, B-cell-depleted T cells, or PBMCs. HLA class I and class II types, where available, came from metadata supplied by the sample provider rather than from assay-based typing. The repertoires were made available in a free public database intended to serve as a resource for research on the immune response to SARS-CoV-2. Nearly every sample came with metadata listing a de-identified subject ID, COVID-19 status, age in years and sex.

Comments on this clone: Its antigen is still unknown. Base qualities were left out, and no much larger clone turns up one base away.

V has 0 bases trimmed and J has 4 bases trimmed; junction bases matching no gene number 11. Per the germline V gene (reference sequence), GTSNPN is the CDR1 and SVGIG is the CDR2. From its cysteine to its phenylalanine, the CDR3 spans 16 amino acids. Only CDR3 DNA remains: 48 bases, in frame from the first base. TCRbeta CDR3 regions were amplified from genomic DNA by means of the immunoSEQ Assay, a bias-controlled multiplex PCR. The source study handled its data this way. The number of nucleated cells in each sample was estimated from the amplification of reference gene primers within the assay. To quantify the absolute abundance of each unique TCRbeta CDR3 rearrangement, sequence reads were collapsed and filtered. For each sample, productive Simpson clonality was calculated as the square root of Simpson's diversity index over productive rearrangements. TCRdb stores this immuneACCESS table with in-frame sequences only. Part of the clones is absent; in the studies checked, under half of the shortfall reflects unresolved V genes, and no reason is known for the rest. Clonal size and the V and J genes are those of that table, whereas D and trimming came from the DNA. Counted in this sample were 200,000 to 250,000 clones; roughly 83% of them appeared once. The ten largest clones add up to approximately 6.2% of the sample.

Beyond this particular receptor, the publication reports: The quantity of clinical and demographic metadata differed by source and by participant and was supplied without curation.

In Seattle, one collaborating source enrolled patients while the infection was active and tracked those patients longitudinally over the course of disease. Whole blood was collected in K2EDTA tubes by collaborating institutions according to the institutions' own protocols. For TCRbeta analysis, collaborators shipped samples as frozen whole blood, isolated PBMCs, or DNA extracted from either of those sample types. The chain links TRBV30 with TRBJ2-7, with 8 bases in between that match TRBD1. The sequence was obtained from a woman aged 80 or older with COVID-19, enrolled during active disease. The source material was peripheral blood. The CDR3 sequence is CAWSVRTGGLRYEQYF. The nucleotide sequence reads as follows: TGTGCCTGGAGTGTTAGAACAGGGGGATTAAGATACGAGCAGTACTTC.